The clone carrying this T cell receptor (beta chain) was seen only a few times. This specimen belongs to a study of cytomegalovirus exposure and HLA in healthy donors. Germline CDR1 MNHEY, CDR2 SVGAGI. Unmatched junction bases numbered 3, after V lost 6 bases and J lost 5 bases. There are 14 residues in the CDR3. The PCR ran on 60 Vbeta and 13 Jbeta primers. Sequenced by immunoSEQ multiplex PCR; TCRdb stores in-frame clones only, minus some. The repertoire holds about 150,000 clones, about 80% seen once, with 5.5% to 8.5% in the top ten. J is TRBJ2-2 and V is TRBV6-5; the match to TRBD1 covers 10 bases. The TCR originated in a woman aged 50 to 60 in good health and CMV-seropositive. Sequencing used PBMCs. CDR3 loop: CASSGTGDTGELFF. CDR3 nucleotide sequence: TGTGCCAGCAGCGGGACAGGGGATACCGGGGAGCTGTTTTTT.